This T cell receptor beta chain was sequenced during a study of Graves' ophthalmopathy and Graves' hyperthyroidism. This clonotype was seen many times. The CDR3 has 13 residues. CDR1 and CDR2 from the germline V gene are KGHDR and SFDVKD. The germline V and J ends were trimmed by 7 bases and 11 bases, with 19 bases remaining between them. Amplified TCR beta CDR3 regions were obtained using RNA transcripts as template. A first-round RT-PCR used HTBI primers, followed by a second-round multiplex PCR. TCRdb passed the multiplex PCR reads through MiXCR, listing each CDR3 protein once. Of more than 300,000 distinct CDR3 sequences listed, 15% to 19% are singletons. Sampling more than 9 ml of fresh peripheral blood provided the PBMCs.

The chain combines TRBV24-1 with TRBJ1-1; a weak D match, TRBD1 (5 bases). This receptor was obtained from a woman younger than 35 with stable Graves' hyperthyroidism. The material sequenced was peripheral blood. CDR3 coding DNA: TGTGCCACCAGAGACAGACCAGGGTTTGAGGCTTTCTTT. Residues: CATRDRPGFEAFF.